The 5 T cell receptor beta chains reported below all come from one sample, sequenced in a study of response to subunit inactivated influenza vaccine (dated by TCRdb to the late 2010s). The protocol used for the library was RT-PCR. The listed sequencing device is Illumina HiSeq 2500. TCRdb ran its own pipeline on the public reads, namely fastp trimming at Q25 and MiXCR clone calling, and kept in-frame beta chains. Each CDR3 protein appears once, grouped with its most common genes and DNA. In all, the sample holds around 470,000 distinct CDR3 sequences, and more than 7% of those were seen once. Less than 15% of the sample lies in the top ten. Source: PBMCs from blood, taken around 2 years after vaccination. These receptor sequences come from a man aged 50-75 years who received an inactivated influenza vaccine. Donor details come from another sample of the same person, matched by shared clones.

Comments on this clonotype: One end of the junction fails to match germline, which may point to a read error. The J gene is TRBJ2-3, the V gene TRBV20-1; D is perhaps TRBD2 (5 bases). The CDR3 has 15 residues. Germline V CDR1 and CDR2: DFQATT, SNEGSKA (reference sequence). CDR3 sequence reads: CSARAPRERTDTRYF. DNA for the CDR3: TGCAGTGCTAGAGCCCCGAGGGAACGCACAGATACGCGGTATTTT.

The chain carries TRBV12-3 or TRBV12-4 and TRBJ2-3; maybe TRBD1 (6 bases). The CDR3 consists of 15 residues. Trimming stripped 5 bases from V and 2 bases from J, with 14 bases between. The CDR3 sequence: CASSQQGLFTDTQYF. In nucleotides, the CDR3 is TGTGCCAGCAGTCAACAGGGTCTATTCACAGATACGCAGTATTTT.

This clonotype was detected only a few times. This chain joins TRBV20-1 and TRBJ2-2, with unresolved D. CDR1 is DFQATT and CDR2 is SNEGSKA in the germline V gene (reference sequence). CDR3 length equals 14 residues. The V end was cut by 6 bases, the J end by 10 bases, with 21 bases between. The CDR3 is CSAGSGRRSAELFF. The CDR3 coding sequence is TGCAGTGCAGGGTCTGGCAGGCGCAGCGCGGAGCTGTTTTTT.

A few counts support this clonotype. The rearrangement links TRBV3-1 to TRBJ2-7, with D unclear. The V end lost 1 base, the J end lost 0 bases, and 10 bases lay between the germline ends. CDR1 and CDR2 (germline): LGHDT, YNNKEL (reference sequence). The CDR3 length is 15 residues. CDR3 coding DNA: TGTGCCAGCAGCCAAGTGGGCAGACTCTCCTACGAGCAGTACTTC. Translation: CASSQVGRLSYEQYF.

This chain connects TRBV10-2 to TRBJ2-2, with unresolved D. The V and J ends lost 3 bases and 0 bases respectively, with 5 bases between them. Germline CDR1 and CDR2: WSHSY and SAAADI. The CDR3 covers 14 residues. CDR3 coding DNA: TGCGCCAGCAGTGAACAAACGAACACCGGGGAGCTGTTTTTT. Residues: CASSEQTNTGELFF.